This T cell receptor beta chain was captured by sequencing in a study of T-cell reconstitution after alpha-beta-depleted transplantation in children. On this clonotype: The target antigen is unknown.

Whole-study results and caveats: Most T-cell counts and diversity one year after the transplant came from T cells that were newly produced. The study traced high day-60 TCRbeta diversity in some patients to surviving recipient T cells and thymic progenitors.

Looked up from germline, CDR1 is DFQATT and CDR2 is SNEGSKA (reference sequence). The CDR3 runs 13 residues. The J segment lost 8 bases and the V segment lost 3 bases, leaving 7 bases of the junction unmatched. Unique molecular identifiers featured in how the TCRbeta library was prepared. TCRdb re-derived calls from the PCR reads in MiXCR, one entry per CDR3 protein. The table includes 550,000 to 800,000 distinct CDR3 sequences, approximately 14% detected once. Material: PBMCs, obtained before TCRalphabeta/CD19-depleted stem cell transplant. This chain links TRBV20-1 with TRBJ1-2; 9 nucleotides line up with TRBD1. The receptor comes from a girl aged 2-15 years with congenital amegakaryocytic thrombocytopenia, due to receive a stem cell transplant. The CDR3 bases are TGCAGTGCTAGGTCAGGACAGGGGAACGGCTACACCTTC. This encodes CSARSGQGNGYTF.